One sample yielded the 28 T cell receptor beta chains listed below, sequenced in a study of blood T cells in healthy people across ages. A second about 7 to 12 cycle PCR used barcoded and J-beta primers. From the 5' RACE reads, TCRdb called clonotypes with MiXCR, one entry per CDR3 protein. The sample contains 1.5 million to 2 million distinct CDR3 sequences, 28% of which appear only once. The source material was blood. Every receptor here comes from a woman younger than 45 in good health.

The V and J genes are TRBV5-1 and TRBJ2-2; D uncertain. The CDR3 contains 16 residues. CDR1 and CDR2 (germline): SGHRS, YFSETQ. V dropped 2 bases and J dropped 2 bases, with 13 bases sitting between them. DNA of the CDR3: TGCGCCAGCAGCTTCAGCAACTTGGAAAACACCGGGGAGCTGTTTTTT. Translation: CASSFSNLENTGELFF.

On this clonotype itself: Relative to the germline gene, one junction end is altered; a read error may explain this. The CDR3 DNA reads as TGTACCAGGTCGGGGGAGGATGAGCAGTTCTTC. This gives the protein CTRSGEDEQFF. This chain uses TRBV7-3 with TRBJ2-1; D might be TRBD2 (6 bases). The germline V gene has CDR1 SGHTA and CDR2 FQGTGA. This CDR3 has 11 amino acids.

This clonotype was found many times. This chain connects TRBV6-1 to TRBJ2-4, with D unclear. V lost 6 bases to trimming and J lost 6 bases, with 21 bases between them. Looked up from germline, CDR1 is MNHNS and CDR2 is SASEGT. The CDR3 has 16 amino acids. The CDR3 DNA reads TGTGCCAGCAGCCGAATAACTAATAGTGGATCAAACATTCAGTACTTC. It codes for CASSRITNSGSNIQYF.

This clonotype came up a few times. The V and J genes are TRBV7-2 and TRBJ2-1, with 11 bases identical to TRBD2. The CDR3 totals 16 residues. V shed 7 bases, J shed 5 bases, and the junction held 10 bases outside the gene matches. Germline lookup yields CDR1 SGHTA and CDR2 FQGNSA. The CDR3: CASTKPGTSGNNEQFF. CDR3 nucleotides: TGTGCCAGCACCAAGCCCGGGACTAGCGGCAACAATGAGCAGTTCTTC.

This clonotype was seen a single time. This may be a read error: a much more frequent sequence differs by one nucleotide. V usage is TRBV6-2 or TRBV6-3 and J usage is TRBJ2-1; 7 positions match TRBD1. The CDR3 consists of 14 residues. The ends lost 7 bases at V and 9 bases at J; junction bases unmatched: 12. Germline CDR1 is MNHEY and CDR2 is SVGEGT. DNA of the CDR3: TGTGCCAGCACCCACCGACAGGGTACGATTGAGCAGTTCTTC. Translating it yields CASTHRQGTIEQFF.

The chain joins TRBV20-1 to TRBJ2-3, with D unclear. CDR1 DFQATT and CDR2 SNEGSKA come from the germline V gene (reference sequence). V lost 5 bases, J lost 2 bases, and 8 bases lay in between. The CDR3 spans 12 residues. CDR3 sequence (DNA): TGCAGTGCTGGCGGCGCCACAGATACGCAGTATTTT. Amino acid sequence: CSAGGATDTQYF.

As to this clonotype: A read error may explain this, as a much larger clone is one base away. The J gene is TRBJ2-5, the V gene TRBV7-2; 7 nucleotides line up with TRBD2. The J call may be wrong; the DNA end is better matched by TRBJ2-1. Germline V gives CDR1 SGHTA, CDR2 FQGNSA. CDR3 size: 13 residues. The CDR3: CASSRQRGETQFF. Here the CDR3 DNA reads TGTGCCAGCAGCCGACAGCGGGGAGAGACCCAGTTCTTC.

This clonotype was seen only a few times. The rearrangement uses TRBV3-1 and TRBJ2-1, with 10 positions matching TRBD2. Germline loops: CDR1 LGHDT, CDR2 YNNKEL (reference sequence). The CDR3 consists of 17 residues. V dropped 0 bases and J dropped 5; count of bases not matched to a gene: 7. For the CDR3, the DNA is TGTGCCAGCAGCCAAGAACAGCGGGGGGGCACTCACAATGAGCAGTTCTTC. Its translation: CASSQEQRGGTHNEQFF.

The table lists this clonotype with a few counts. The rearrangement links TRBV14 to TRBJ2-7; no clear D. The ends were cut back, 4 bases at V and 3 bases at J, with 13 bases in the middle. The CDR3 runs to 14 residues. Germline CDR1 is SGHDN and CDR2 is FVKESK. As DNA, the CDR3 is TGTGCCAGCAGCCGTTTTTCCGGCCTCTACGAGCAGTACTTC. This encodes CASSRFSGLYEQYF.

This clonotype appeared a few times. The chain joins TRBV6-6 to TRBJ2-4; D remains unclear. This CDR3 comprises 15 residues. Germline CDR1 is MNHNY and CDR2 is SVGAGI (reference sequence). The V and J ends lost 4 bases and 0 bases respectively, with 10 bases between them. The CDR3 DNA reads as TGTGCCAGCAGTTTGACATCCATAGCCAAAAACATTCAGTACTTC. This encodes CASSLTSIAKNIQYF.

CDR3 sequence: CASSLTGTGAEKLFF. The CDR3 DNA is TGCGCCAGCAGCTTGACCGGGACAGGGGCCGAAAAACTGTTTTTT. The V call is TRBV5-1, the J call TRBJ1-4, with 10 bases matching TRBD1. J lost 8 bases, V lost 1 base, and 5 bases had no gene match. The germline CDR1 and CDR2 sequences are SGHRS and YFSETQ. The CDR3 is 15 amino acids.

In this sample, this clonotype turned up once. A much larger clone lies a single base off, so this may be a read error. The CDR3 nucleotides read TGCAGCGTTCCCGTGGAGCGGAGATACAATGAGCAGTACTTC. This translates into CSVPVERRYNEQYF. The rearrangement links TRBV29-1 to TRBJ2-5; TRBD2 is a possible D gene (5 bases). The germline V and J ends were trimmed by 5 bases and 11 bases, with 24 bases remaining between them. Germline loops: CDR1 SQVTM, CDR2 ANQGSEA. The CDR3 spans 14 residues.

The chain joins TRBV5-1 to TRBJ2-7; the match to TRBD1 covers 8 bases. Germline values: CDR1 SGHRS, CDR2 YFSETQ. The CDR3 consists of 14 residues. With V trimmed by 2 bases and J by 5 bases, 6 bases remained unmatched. The CDR3 loop is CASSLPGGVDEQYF. CDR3 in DNA: TGCGCCAGCAGCTTACCAGGGGGCGTCGACGAGCAGTACTTC.

V gene TRBV4-3 combines with J gene TRBJ2-1; D remains ambiguous. V lost 0 bases, J lost 8 bases, and 8 bases lay in between. CDR3 length: 13 amino acids. CDR1 and CDR2 from the germline V gene are LGHNA and YSLEER. CDR3 loop: CASSQDWSDEQFF. DNA of the CDR3: TGCGCCAGCAGCCAAGATTGGAGCGATGAGCAGTTCTTC.

The gene calls are TRBV20-1 and TRBJ2-3; TRBD2 might be the D (6 bases). The V end was cut by 7 bases, the J end by 5 bases, with 19 bases between. The CDR3 consists of 14 residues. Germline-derived CDR1 and CDR2 are DFQATT and SNEGSKA (reference sequence). CDR3 sequence (DNA): TGCAGTGTCGTGACTAGTCGTAATCAAGATACGCAGTATTTT. Its translation is CSVVTSRNQDTQYF.

This clonotype was observed a handful of times. The chain recombines TRBV27 with TRBJ2-3; 8 bases are a match to TRBD2. The CDR3 is 16 amino acids. V lost 4 bases to trimming and J lost 0 bases; unmatched junction nucleotides: 6. The germline V gene has CDR1 MNHEY and CDR2 SMNVEV (reference sequence). The CDR3 loop is CASSSGGALSTDTQYF. Here the CDR3 DNA reads TGTGCCAGCAGTTCCGGGGGGGCCCTTAGCACAGATACGCAGTATTTT.

The chain is built from TRBV4-1 and TRBJ1-2; D possibly corresponds to TRBD1 (5 bases). CDR3 size: 14 residues. V was trimmed by 1 base and J by 3 bases, leaving 9 bases between them. Looked up from germline, CDR1 is MGHRA and CDR2 is YSYEKL. In DNA form, the CDR3 reads TGCGCCAGCAGCCAAGTACCGGGGGACTATGGCTACACCTTC. Protein sequence: CASSQVPGDYGYTF.

This clonotype was seen a single time. This may come from a read error, since a much larger clone is one base off. The genes are TRBV12-3 or TRBV12-4 and TRBJ2-3; unclear D gene. CDR3 length: 13 residues. V was shortened by 2 bases and J by 3 bases, with 6 bases between the two germline ends. In DNA form, the CDR3 reads TGTGCCAGCAGTTTACAGAAAACAGATACGCAGTATTTT. Its protein is CASSLQKTDTQYF.

In its sample, this clonotype was seen a few times. The V and J genes are TRBV28 and TRBJ2-4, with D perhaps TRBD1 (6 bases). V lost 5 bases, J lost 0 bases, and 17 bases lay in between. Germline CDR1 MDHEN, CDR2 SYDVKM. The CDR3 is made up of 17 amino acids. Here the CDR3 DNA reads TGTGCCAGCAGTCGAACGACAGGAGCTCTAGCCAAAAACATTCAGTACTTC. Its protein is CASSRTTGALAKNIQYF.

This clonotype appeared a few times. The rearrangement joins TRBV19 to TRBJ2-5; 10 bases match TRBD2. Germline V CDR1 and CDR2: LNHDA, SQIVND (reference sequence). This CDR3 spans 15 amino acids. The ends lost 6 bases at V and 5 bases at J; junction bases unmatched: 9. The CDR3 sequence: CASSTSGRAEETQYF. CDR3 nucleotides: TGTGCCAGTAGCACCAGCGGGAGGGCTGAGGAGACCCAGTACTTC.

The chain recombines TRBV7-2 with TRBJ1-2; no reliable D call. This CDR3 region has 15 residues. The germline V and J ends were trimmed by 1 base and 4 bases, with 13 bases remaining between them. Germline CDR1 reads SGHTA; CDR2 reads FQGNSA. The CDR3: CASSLGGALIYGYTF. CDR3 nucleotide sequence: TGTGCCAGCAGCTTAGGAGGCGCCCTTATCTATGGCTACACCTTC.

The V gene is TRBV28, the J gene TRBJ2-5; either TRBD1 or TRBD2 may supply D (5 bases each). CDR3 size: 13 residues. Trimming removed 6 bases at V and 2 bases at J, with 10 bases between. Germline assignment: CDR1 MDHEN and CDR2 SYDVKM. The CDR3 DNA reads as TGTGCCAGCAGGGGGGTGACACAAGAGACCCAGTACTTC. Protein product: CASRGVTQETQYF.

This rearrangement joins TRBV5-5 to TRBJ1-4; no firm D call. The CDR3 covers 12 residues. The germline V gene has CDR1 SGHKS and CDR2 YYEKEE (reference sequence). Trimming removed 1 base at V and 7 bases at J, with 5 bases between. In DNA form, the CDR3 reads TGTGCCAGCAGCTTGCGTTCTGAAAAACTGTTTTTT. This translates into CASSLRSEKLFF.

The V call is TRBV4-3, the J call TRBJ2-3; 8 bases map to TRBD2. The V gene's germline CDR1 is LGHNA and CDR2 YSLEER. The CDR3 extends over 18 amino acids. The junction had 13 bases not matched to a gene; V was cut back by 0 bases and J by 5 bases. The CDR3 DNA follows: TGCGCCAGCAGCCAAGATCGGGGCGGGGGGCAAGGGGGAGATACGCAGTATTTT. Residues: CASSQDRGGGQGGDTQYF.

The chain couples TRBV5-1 to TRBJ2-1; perhaps D is TRBD1 or TRBD2 (5 bases each). Trimming took 5 bases from V and 1 from J, leaving 13 bases between them. CDR3 length: 15 residues. Germline V gene data show CDR1 as SGHRS and CDR2 as YFSETQ. The CDR3 DNA follows: TGCGCCAGCAGGATGGGGGACCATTCCTACAATGAGCAGTTCTTC. Translation: CASRMGDHSYNEQFF. Full variable domain (missing parts from reference TRBV5-1 and TRBJ2-1): KAGVTQTPRYLIKTRGQQVTLSCSPISGHRSVSWYQQTPGQGLQFLFEYFSETQRNKGNFPGRFSGRQFSNSRSEMNVSTLELGDSALYLCASRMGDHSYNEQFFGPGTRLTVL.

This clonotype was counted ten times or more. The chain carries TRBV7-2 and TRBJ2-5; perhaps TRBD1 as D (5 bases). CDR3 size: 13 residues. Looked up from germline, CDR1 is SGHTA and CDR2 is FQGNSA. V was pared by 3 bases and J by 4 bases, with 9 bases between. CDR3: CASSFKGVETQYF. The DNA of the CDR3 is TGTGCCAGCAGCTTTAAAGGGGTAGAGACCCAGTACTTC.

The sample holds a few counts of this clonotype. A much larger clone lies a single base off, so this may be a read error. The chain joins TRBV27 to TRBJ2-7; 8 positions match TRBD1. The CDR3 consists of 16 residues. V was clipped by 0 bases and J by 7 bases; unmatched bases: 11. Germline lookup yields CDR1 MNHEY and CDR2 SMNVEV (reference sequence). CDR3 in amino acids: CASSLSQGAAYNEQYF. CDR3 DNA sequence: TGTGCCAGCAGTTTATCGCAGGGGGCGGCGTACAATGAGCAGTACTTC.

V is TRBV20-1 and J is TRBJ1-1, with D maybe TRBD1 (5 bases). This CDR3 region has 13 residues. Per the germline V gene, CDR1 is DFQATT and CDR2 is SNEGSKA (reference sequence). The V end was cut by 3 bases, the J end by 3 bases, with 11 bases between. The CDR3 loop is CSARGGWDTEAFF. The CDR3 DNA is TGCAGTGCTAGGGGGGGTTGGGACACTGAAGCTTTCTTT.